This passage covers 2 T cell receptor beta chains from one sample sequenced in a study of naive and memory T cell subsets. An equimolar mix of two oligonucleotides served as the beta constant-region primer for TRBC1 and TRBC2. Ligated cDNA was amplified by four rounds of PCR with nested alpha and beta constant-region primers and SP2. TCRdb used MiXCR to reprocess the UMI-ligation and nested PCR reads, holding one entry per CDR3 protein. The sample has about 120,000 distinct CDR3 sequences; 35% to 40% are singletons. Sequences were obtained from central memory CD4+ T cells from blood. The source is a human donor in good health.

The chain carries TRBV27 and TRBJ2-7; 13 bases fit TRBD2. CDR1 and CDR2 from the germline V gene are MNHEY and SMNVEV (reference sequence). The junction had 7 bases not matched to a gene; V was cut back by 6 bases and J by 5 bases. CDR3 length: 15 amino acids. This CDR3 is CASSRTSGSLNEQYF. As DNA, the CDR3 is TGTGCCAGCAGCCGGACTAGCGGGAGTCTGAACGAGCAGTACTTC.

The chain uses TRBV29-1 and TRBJ2-1, with 9 nucleotides matching TRBD2. CDR3 length equals 13 residues. Germline CDR1 and CDR2: SQVTM and ANQGSEA. Trimming cost V 7 bases and J 5 bases; bases outside gene matches: 6. CDR3 sequence: CSGDSGSHNEQFF. CDR3 DNA sequence: TGCAGCGGGGATAGCGGGAGCCACAATGAGCAGTTCTTC.